This T cell receptor (beta chain) was sequenced for a study of T cell responses to AZD1222 COVID-19 vaccine. Study outcomes and limitations: Females outnumbered males among donors, who were mostly white British; clonal diversity was possibly underestimated. A rise in Spike-specific TCR breadth and depth followed two AZD1222 doses.

The CDR3 loop spans 15 amino acids. The ends were cut back, 5 bases at V and 11 bases at J, with 25 bases in the middle. CDR1 SGHTA and CDR2 FQGNSA come from the germline V gene. The protocol was immunoSEQ multiplex PCR, while the TCRdb copy is restricted to in-frame clones and leaves out a portion. The data hold 93,000 or so clones, with 80% to 90% observed a single time. Details on this clone: Its cognate antigen is unknown.

Sample: peripheral blood, taken on day 0 of AZD1222 vaccination. The TCR originated in an adult in good health. This chain joins TRBV7-2 and TRBJ2-7, with D tentatively TRBD2 (5 bases). The CDR3 DNA reads TGTGCCAGCAGCCCGAGCGTAGTTGAGAAAACCGGGAAGTACTTC. This codes for CASSPSVVEKTGKYF.